Included here is one T cell receptor beta chain sequence, with context. The antigen is unknown. The entry originates in a study of graft-versus-host responses after intestinal transplantation. The repertoire was sequenced with immunoSEQ multiplex PCR; TCRdb's copy has only in-frame clones and lacks some. The data contain around 95,000 clones, about 90% of them singletons. Study-level results: GvH clones appeared in recipient marrow, some first in ileum or blood.

The germline V gene has CDR1 SGHRS and CDR2 YFSETQ. Germline trimming cut 3 bases from V and 2 bases from J; bases unmatched to any gene: 1. CDR3 length: 13 amino acids. This TCR came from a human donor who was the organ donor for an intestinal transplant. This chain links TRBV5-1 with TRBJ2-7, with 8 bases that match TRBD1. The sample in question was unstimulated CD4+ T cells sorted from spleen or lymph node cells, obtained before transplant. DNA for the CDR3: TGCGCCAGCAGCTCCAGGGGGCCCTACGAGCAGTACTTC. Amino acids: CASSSRGPYEQYF.